Following are 25 T cell receptor beta chains from one sample sequenced in a study of T cell responses to AZD1222 COVID-19 vaccine. The data were produced by immunoSEQ multiplex PCR, yet TCRdb's version contains in-frame clones alone and is incomplete. The data hold fewer than 90,000 clones, with around 89% observed a single time. Sequencing used peripheral blood, obtained 28 days after the second AZD1222 dose. These receptors all come from an adult who received the AZD1222 COVID-19 vaccine.

This sequence joins TRBV5-1 and TRBJ2-2; D remains ambiguous. Germline assignment: CDR1 SGHRS and CDR2 YFSETQ. This CDR3 comprises 14 residues. V was clipped by 6 bases and J by 0 bases, with 9 bases between them. CDR3: CASKVGANTGELFF. The CDR3 region has the DNA TGCGCCAGCAAGGTTGGGGCGAACACCGGGGAGCTGTTTTTT. Drawing the rest from reference TRBV5-1 and TRBJ2-2, the complete variable domain is KAGVTQTPRYLIKTRGQQVTLSCSPISGHRSVSWYQQTPGQGLQFLFEYFSETQRNKGNFPGRFSGRQFSNSRSEMNVSTLELGDSALYLCASKVGANTGELFFGEGSRLTVL.

This sequence joins TRBV9 and TRBJ1-6; 7 nucleotides match TRBD1. The CDR3 covers 17 residues. With 3 bases clipped from V and 0 bases from J, the junction kept 6 bases outside the gene matches. Germline CDR1 is SGDLS and CDR2 is YYNGEE. CDR3 residues: CASSGRDSSSYNSPLHF. In nucleotides, the CDR3 is TGTGCCAGCAGCGGCCGGGACAGTAGCTCCTATAATTCACCCCTCCACTTT.

The gene calls are TRBV2 and TRBJ1-4; D gene ambiguous. The V gene's germline CDR1 is SNHLY and CDR2 FYNNEI. V lost 5 bases to trimming and J lost 5 bases, with 6 bases between them. The CDR3 consists of 12 residues. CDR3 in DNA: TGTGCCAGCAGTCGACTAAATGAAAAACTGTTTTTT. It yields the protein CASSRLNEKLFF.

This chain connects TRBV9 to TRBJ2-7, with D unresolved. V lost 4 bases to trimming and J lost 7 bases, with 6 bases between them. Germline CDR1 reads SGDLS; CDR2 reads YYNGEE. The CDR3 totals 10 residues. The CDR3 DNA is TGTGCCAGCAGCCCCAGAGAGCAGTACTTC. Translation: CASSPREQYF.

This chain joins TRBV15 and TRBJ1-2; D uncertain. V lost 5 bases to trimming and J lost 8 bases, with 12 bases between them. This CDR3 has 12 residues. CDR1 LNHNV and CDR2 YYDKDF come from the germline V gene (reference sequence). DNA of the CDR3: TGTGCCACCAGCCTCGGAGCTTGGGGCTACACCTTC. Amino acids: CATSLGAWGYTF.

This clone was seen once. The J gene is TRBJ1-1, the V gene TRBV7-3, with 7 bases aligning to TRBD1. The V segment lost 5 bases and the J segment 5 bases; nucleotides outside the gene matches: 5. Germline CDR1 reads SGHTA; CDR2 reads FQGTGA. This CDR3 is 13 amino acids long. CDR3 nucleotides: TGTGCCAGCAGCCGGGACAGTTCAACTGAAGCTTTCTTT. Its protein product is CASSRDSSTEAFF.

The V and J genes are TRBV7-8 and TRBJ2-7; the match to TRBD2 covers 11 bases. Trimming removed 2 bases from V and 0 bases from J; junction bases left unmatched: 9. The germline V gene encodes CDR1 SGHVS and CDR2 FQNEAQ. This CDR3 comprises 18 residues. The CDR3: CASSLRTSGLGYSYEQYF. The CDR3 nucleotides read TGTGCCAGCAGCTTAAGGACTAGCGGGTTAGGCTACTCCTACGAGCAGTACTTC. The full variable domain, rest sourced from reference TRBV7-8 and TRBJ2-7, is GAGVSQSPRYKVAKRGQDVALRCDPISGHVSLFWYQQALGQGPEFLTYFQNEAQLDKSGLPSDRFFAERPEGSVSTLKIQRTQQEDSAVYLCASSLRTSGLGYSYEQYFGPGTRLTVT.

The chain uses TRBV5-6 and TRBJ1-2; D gene ambiguous. This CDR3 spans 13 amino acids. V lost 4 bases and J lost 6, with 13 bases in between. The germline gives CDR1 SGHDT, CDR2 YYEEEE. CDR3 protein: CASSGPAGNGYTF. CDR3 DNA: TGTGCCAGCAGCGGCCCTGCGGGGAATGGCTACACCTTC.

The genes are TRBV18 and TRBJ2-5, with a weak D call TRBD1 (6 bases). In germline, CDR1 is KGHSH, CDR2 LQKENI. Trimming pared 4 bases from V and 3 bases from J, leaving 9 bases between. The length of the CDR3 is 13 residues. The CDR3 region is CASSRGQKETQYF. CDR3 DNA sequence: TGTGCCAGCTCACGAGGACAGAAAGAGACCCAGTACTTC.

This clone was observed a single time. The V gene is TRBV4-1, the J gene TRBJ1-1; D is perhaps TRBD1 (6 bases). The V gene lost 3 bases and the J gene lost 1 base, with 9 bases spanning the gap. CDR1 MGHRA and CDR2 YSYEKL come from the germline V gene. The CDR3 is 14 residues long. The CDR3 reads CASSHPDRNTEAFF. The DNA of the CDR3 is TGCGCCAGCAGCCACCCGGACAGGAACACTGAAGCTTTCTTT.

This clone was recorded only once. The chain carries TRBV5-1 and TRBJ2-1; D gene unclear. Germline V CDR1 and CDR2: SGHRS, YFSETQ. Trimming removed 5 bases from V and 5 bases from J, with 20 bases in between. This CDR3 spans 16 amino acids. DNA of the CDR3: TGCGCCAGCAGGTTGACACCCACCTTAATCGACAATGAGCAGTTCTTC. Translating gives CASRLTPTLIDNEQFF.

V is TRBV18 and J is TRBJ1-1; 7 bases are a match to TRBD1. Germline V gene lookup returns CDR1 KGHSH and CDR2 LQKENI. The CDR3 covers 12 residues. After removal of 3 bases from V and 11 bases from J, the junction contained 6 bases not matched to a gene. The CDR3 loop reads CASSPLDRAAFF. The CDR3, as DNA: TGTGCCAGCTCACCCTTAGACAGGGCGGCTTTCTTT.

This clone was recorded once. The chain is built from TRBV5-1 and TRBJ2-3, with 11 bases lining up with TRBD2. The J segment lost 8 bases and the V segment lost 4 bases, leaving 6 bases of the junction unmatched. The CDR3 length is 14 residues. Germline assignment: CDR1 SGHRS and CDR2 YFSETQ. This chain's CDR3 is CASSLGTSGLTQYF. CDR3 nucleotides: TGCGCCAGCAGCCTCGGGACTAGCGGACTTACGCAGTATTTT.

This rearrangement joins TRBV5-6 to TRBJ1-2; 10 bases map to TRBD1. Losses at the gene ends were 2 bases for V and 5 bases for J; bases not matched to a gene: 6. CDR1 SGHDT and CDR2 YYEEEE come from the germline V gene. This CDR3 spans 15 amino acids. Here the CDR3 DNA reads TGTGCCAGCAGCTTTCTGGGACAGGGGTCTTATGGCTACACCTTC. Its translation is CASSFLGQGSYGYTF.

This chain uses TRBV7-9 with TRBJ2-5; D is perhaps TRBD1 or TRBD2 (6 bases each). Germline CDR1 is SEHNR and CDR2 is FQNEAQ (reference sequence). There are 14 residues in the CDR3. Trimming pared 2 bases from V and 1 base from J, leaving 8 bases between. The CDR3 DNA follows: TGTGCCAGCAGCTTATCGGGGGCCCAAGAGACCCAGTACTTC. Residues: CASSLSGAQETQYF.

V gene TRBV28 combines with J gene TRBJ1-6, with D possibly matching TRBD1 (6 bases). Germline assignment: CDR1 MDHEN and CDR2 SYDVKM. There are 14 residues in the CDR3. V was clipped by 11 bases and J by 3 bases, with 14 bases between them. CDR3 protein: CAWAGEVYNSPLHF. The CDR3 DNA sequence: TGTGCCTGGGCAGGGGAGGTCTATAATTCACCCCTCCACTTT.

V is TRBV7-6 and J is TRBJ1-4, with TRBD1 identical over 8 bases. V lost 5 bases and J lost 3; bases outside the gene matches: 5. Germline lookup yields CDR1 SGHVS and CDR2 FNYEAQ. The CDR3 spans 15 residues. CDR3 nucleotides: TGTGCCAGCAGCCTAGAGACAGGGGCTAATGAAAAACTGTTTTTT. Amino acid sequence: CASSLETGANEKLFF.

The chain recombines TRBV7-8 with TRBJ2-1, with no clear D. Per the germline V gene, CDR1 is SGHVS and CDR2 is FQNEAQ. V gave up 5 bases and J gave up 4 bases, with 6 bases separating them. This CDR3 spans 12 amino acids. The CDR3 loop is CASSHIYNEQFF. The CDR3 coding sequence is TGTGCCAGCAGCCACATTTACAATGAGCAGTTCTTC.

The chain uses TRBV9 and TRBJ2-3, with D possibly TRBD1 on 5 matching bases. The ends were cut back, 0 bases at V and 4 bases at J, with 12 bases in the middle. Per the germline V gene, CDR1 is SGDLS and CDR2 is YYNGEE. CDR3 length: 15 amino acids. CDR3 nucleotides: TGTGCCAGCAGCGTAGAGGGCAGGGAAGCAGATACGCAGTATTTT. As protein: CASSVEGREADTQYF.

This clone has only one observation. The chain joins TRBV5-1 to TRBJ2-7, with 7 bases fitting TRBD2. The trim removed 4 bases at V and 5 bases at J, leaving 9 bases unmatched. CDR3 length: 14 amino acids. Germline V CDR1 and CDR2: SGHRS, YFSETQ. CDR3 coding DNA: TGCGCCAGCAGCCTAAGGACTAGGAGCCACGAGCAGTACTTC. Its protein product is CASSLRTRSHEQYF.

CDR3 region: CASSARRGQGNSPLHF. The CDR3 DNA sequence: TGTGCCAGCAGTGCTCGAAGGGGACAGGGCAATTCACCCCTCCACTTT. The rearrangement links TRBV25-1 to TRBJ1-6, with 9 bases lining up with TRBD1. V lost 4 bases, J lost 7 bases, and 8 bases stayed unmatched. CDR1 MGHDK and CDR2 SYGVNS come from the germline V gene. The length of the CDR3 is 16 residues.

This clone was seen just once. The V gene is TRBV20-1, the J gene TRBJ1-4; D remains unclear. Germline-derived CDR1 and CDR2 are DFQATT and SNEGSKA (reference sequence). The CDR3 runs to 13 residues. Trimming removed 3 bases from V and 8 bases from J, with 13 bases in between. The CDR3 loop reads CSASSQEGEKLFF. The CDR3 bases are TGCAGTGCTAGTTCCCAGGAGGGCGAAAAACTGTTTTTT.

The chain employs TRBV5-4 and TRBJ2-7, with TRBD2 as a possible D gene (7 bases). V gave up 3 bases and J gave up 2 bases, with 15 bases separating them. The CDR3 loop spans 15 amino acids. CDR1 and CDR2 from the germline V gene are SGHNT and YYREEE (reference sequence). Here the CDR3 reads CASSSPGGPTYEQYF. CDR3 in DNA: TGTGCCAGCAGCTCCCCGGGGGGCCCCACCTACGAGCAGTACTTC.

CDR3 protein: CASKGWGNEQFF. CDR3 nucleotide sequence: TGTGCCAGCAAAGGTTGGGGCAATGAGCAGTTCTTC. The V gene is TRBV11-3, the J gene TRBJ2-1; unclear D gene. In germline, CDR1 is SGHNT, CDR2 YENEEA. Trimming took 7 bases from V and 6 from J, leaving 10 bases between them. CDR3 size: 12 residues.

The V and J genes are TRBV3-1 (or the pseudogene TRBV3-2) and TRBJ1-2; no clear D gene. Trimming removed 1 base from V and 13 bases from J, with 10 bases in between. Germline CDR1 reads LGHDT; CDR2 reads YNNKEL (reference sequence). This CDR3 has 11 residues. The CDR3 here is CASSQGFVVTF. The CDR3 coding sequence is TGTGCCAGCAGCCAAGGGTTCGTTGTCACCTTC.